This TCR beta chain was profiled in a study of T cell repertoires and HLA-DP antigens. On this clone itself: Its antigen is undetermined.

Generated by immunoSEQ multiplex PCR, the TCRdb table keeps only in-frame clones and is missing some. The sample lists roughly 110,000 clones; more than 85% were seen once. CDR3 length: 14 residues. Germline CDR1 and CDR2: MDHEN and SYDVKM. V gave up 2 bases and J gave up 2 bases, with 9 bases separating them. The chain employs TRBV28 and TRBJ2-5, with TRBD2 as a possible D gene (5 bases). This receptor was obtained from a woman between 18 and 30 years old in good health and CMV-seronegative. Material for sequencing was CD4+ T cells from PBMCs. The CDR3 region has the DNA TGTGCCAGCAGTTTAGAGGGCCAGCAAGAGACCCAGTACTTC. It specifies CASSLEGQQETQYF. The whole variable domain, remainder taken from reference TRBV28 and TRBJ2-5, is DVKVTQSSRYLVKRTGEKVFLECVQDMDHENMFWYRQDPGLGLRLIYFSYDVKMKEKGDIPEGYSVSREKKERFSLILESASTNQTSMYLCASSLEGQQETQYFGPGTRLLVL.